Below, 8 T cell receptor beta chains from the same sample are listed, as sequenced in a study of cytomegalovirus exposure and HLA in healthy donors. It was with 60 Vbeta and 13 Jbeta primers that the PCR ran. Sequenced by immunoSEQ multiplex PCR; TCRdb stores in-frame clones only, minus some. The data contain 130,000 or so clones, roughly 86% of them seen just once; the ten biggest clones take up around 2%. Sequences were obtained from PBMCs. The receptor source for this set is a man younger than 35 in good health and CMV-seronegative.

This clone was counted only a few times. The J gene is TRBJ2-7, the V gene TRBV25-1, with 8 bases that match TRBD1. CDR1 MGHDK and CDR2 SYGVNS come from the germline V gene. V shed 6 bases, J shed 3 bases, and the junction held 7 bases outside the gene matches. CDR3 length: 14 amino acids. The CDR3: CASSETGGGYEQYF. CDR3 nucleotides: TGTGCCAGCAGCGAAACAGGGGGTGGCTACGAGCAGTACTTC.

The rearrangement uses TRBV5-4 and TRBJ1-1; 8 nucleotides agree with TRBD1. The V and J ends lost 6 bases and 6 bases, in that order; junction bases with no gene match: 7. The CDR3 is 13 amino acids. Germline V gene sequence: CDR1 SGHNT, CDR2 YYREEE (reference sequence). CDR3 sequence (DNA): TGTGCCAGCACCAACAGGGGGTACCCTGAAGCTTTCTTT. Translated: CASTNRGYPEAFF.

This clone came up a few times. The chain uses TRBV6-6 and TRBJ1-6; D possibly corresponds to TRBD1 (5 bases). Germline-derived CDR1 and CDR2 are MNHNY and SVGAGI (reference sequence). The CDR3 spans 16 residues. Trimming removed 2 bases from V and 5 bases from J, with 13 bases in between. The CDR3 coding sequence is TGTGCCAGCAGTTACCTTCCAGGGAAGAATAATTCACCCCTCCACTTT. Protein product: CASSYLPGKNNSPLHF.

The J gene is TRBJ1-2, the V gene TRBV6-1, with D tentatively TRBD1 (6 bases). Germline assignment: CDR1 MNHNS and CDR2 SASEGT. This CDR3 is 15 amino acids long. V was trimmed by 1 base and J by 7 bases, leaving 16 bases between them. The CDR3 DNA follows: TGTGCCAGCAGTGAAGGGAAGGGACGGACAGCTGGCTACACCTTC. Its translation is CASSEGKGRTAGYTF.

The V gene is TRBV27, the J gene TRBJ2-7; 8 bases fit TRBD2. CDR3 size: 14 residues. The germline gives CDR1 MNHEY, CDR2 SMNVEV (reference sequence). J lost 0 bases, V lost 9 bases, and 7 bases had no gene match. Written as DNA, the CDR3 is TGTGCCAGTGCCACTAGCGGAAGCTCCTACGAGCAGTACTTC. The encoded protein is CASATSGSSYEQYF.

The chain combines TRBV6-5 with TRBJ1-2, with 7 bases identical to TRBD1. Germline V gene sequence: CDR1 MNHEY, CDR2 SVGAGI. With V trimmed by 6 bases and J by 5 bases, 12 bases remained unmatched. The length of the CDR3 is 15 residues. CDR3 region: CASRSQGTSRYGYTF. In DNA form, the CDR3 reads TGTGCCAGCAGATCACAGGGGACATCGCGGTATGGCTACACCTTC.

A few counts support this clone. This chain joins TRBV19 and TRBJ2-7; TRBD1 matches 8 bases. The V segment lost 4 bases and the J segment 2 bases; nucleotides outside the gene matches: 4. The germline V gene has CDR1 LNHDA and CDR2 SQIVND (reference sequence). The CDR3 loop spans 14 amino acids. CDR3 nucleotide sequence: TGTGCCAGTAGTACTTACAGGGGGGCCTACGAGCAGTACTTC. Translating it yields CASSTYRGAYEQYF.

The chain recombines TRBV5-1 with TRBJ1-2; D remains ambiguous. CDR3 length: 15 amino acids. Germline V gives CDR1 SGHRS, CDR2 YFSETQ. Trimming left V 1 base short and J 0 bases short, with 10 bases between. The CDR3 DNA sequence: TGCGCCAGCAGCTTGCAGGCAGTGTCTAACTATGGCTACACCTTC. Its protein is CASSLQAVSNYGYTF.